One and the same sample provided the 20 T cell receptor beta chains below, sequenced in a study of blood T cells in healthy people across ages. Next came a second PCR, run for roughly 6 to 11 cycles, which used a sample-barcoded 5' primer along with a J-beta primer mix. TCRdb recomputed calls from the 5' RACE reads with MiXCR, one row per CDR3 protein. This table holds 1.5 million to 2 million distinct CDR3 sequences, 28% found once. Source material: blood. The receptor source for this set is a woman in her 30s in good health.

This clonotype was observed a few times. The CDR3: CASSEIDSRNGYTF. The CDR3 DNA follows: TGTGCCAGCAGTGAAATAGACAGCCGTAATGGCTACACCTTC. The chain has TRBV2 and TRBJ1-2, with D perhaps TRBD1 (5 bases). Germline V CDR1 and CDR2: SNHLY, FYNNEI. V dropped 2 bases and J dropped 6 bases, with 13 bases sitting between them. This CDR3 contains 14 residues.

This clonotype was seen many times. The chain employs TRBV2 and TRBJ2-5; possible D gene TRBD1, 5 bases. V was trimmed by 5 bases and J by 2 bases, leaving 12 bases between them. Per the germline V gene, CDR1 is SNHLY and CDR2 is FYNNEI. This CDR3 region has 14 residues. This CDR3 is CASSLSTAQETQYF. In DNA, the CDR3 is TGTGCCAGCAGTCTTTCGACAGCTCAAGAGACCCAGTACTTC. Full variable domain (rest looked up from reference TRBV2 and TRBJ2-5): EPEVTQTPSHQVTQMGQEVILRCVPISNHLYFYWYRQILGQKVEFLVSFYNNEISEKSEIFDDQFSVERPDGSNFTLKIRSTKLEDSAMYFCASSLSTAQETQYFGPGTRLLVL.

The chain is built from TRBV12-3 or TRBV12-4 and TRBJ1-1, with 9 bases matching TRBD1. This CDR3 spans 14 amino acids. The trim removed 2 bases at V and 8 bases at J, leaving 6 bases unmatched. The CDR3 bases are TGTGCCAGCAGTTTAAGGGACAGGGAGTTCGAAGCTTTCTTT. Amino acid sequence: CASSLRDREFEAFF.

The chain couples TRBV7-2 to TRBJ1-5; D gene uncertain. Germline V lookup: CDR1 SGHTA, CDR2 FQGNSA. The CDR3 is made up of 16 amino acids. Trimming stripped 1 base from V and 2 bases from J, with 12 bases between. The CDR3 sequence: CASSLEWEIGNQPQHF. In nucleotides, the CDR3 is TGTGCCAGCAGCTTAGAATGGGAGATCGGCAATCAGCCCCAGCATTTT. The full variable domain, rest sourced from reference TRBV7-2 and TRBJ1-5, is GAGVSQSPSNKVTEKGKDVELRCDPISGHTALYWYRQSLGQGLEFLIYFQGNSAPDKSGLPSDRFSAERTGGSVSTLTIQRTQQEDSAVYLCASSLEWEIGNQPQHFGDGTRLSIL.

This clonotype has just a few counts. V is TRBV4-3 and J is TRBJ2-1; 9 nucleotides line up with TRBD2. J lost 2 bases, V lost 0 bases, and 8 bases had no gene match. The length of the CDR3 is 18 residues. CDR1 LGHNA and CDR2 YSLEER come from the germline V gene. CDR3 amino acids: CASSQDLGGRAPYNEQFF. DNA of the CDR3: TGCGCCAGCAGCCAAGATCTGGGCGGGAGGGCCCCCTACAATGAGCAGTTCTTC.

V is TRBV7-8 and J is TRBJ2-1; 10 nucleotides align to TRBD2. V gave up 6 bases and J gave up 9 bases; unmatched junction bases: 8. The germline CDR1 and CDR2 sequences are SGHVS and FQNEAQ. This CDR3 has 14 residues. This chain's CDR3 is CASRFGTSEREQFF. CDR3 coding DNA: TGTGCCAGCAGGTTCGGGACTAGCGAACGTGAGCAGTTCTTC.

The rearrangement joins TRBV1 to TRBJ2-1; the table's D call of TRBD2 was not tested on the DNA. TRBV1 is given as a pseudogene. The CDR3 runs to 18 residues. CDR3 in DNA: TGCACCAGCAGCCAAGTCGTTTCTAGCGCGTCCTCCTACAATGAGCAGTTCTTC. This codes for CTSSQVVSSASSYNEQFF.

V gene TRBV7-9 combines with J gene TRBJ1-3, with 8 bases that match TRBD1. Germline-derived CDR1 and CDR2 are SEHNR and FQNEAQ (reference sequence). J lost 3 bases, V lost 3 bases, and 7 bases had no gene match. The CDR3 is 16 amino acids. The CDR3 reads CASSLGQGANGNTIYF. The CDR3 DNA reads TGTGCCAGCAGCTTGGGCCAGGGGGCAAATGGAAACACCATATATTTT.

The chain links TRBV7-2 to TRBJ2-6, with TRBD1 matching 9 bases. CDR3 length: 18 residues. Germline V CDR1 and CDR2: SGHTA, FQGNSA. The J segment lost 0 bases and the V segment lost 2 bases, leaving 5 bases of the junction unmatched. The CDR3 reads CASSLQGQGLSGANVLTF. CDR3 sequence (DNA): TGTGCCAGCAGCTTACAGGGACAGGGCCTCTCTGGGGCCAACGTCCTGACTTTC.

This clonotype has only a few counts. The V and J genes are TRBV9 and TRBJ2-1; possible D gene TRBD1, 5 bases. Germline CDR1 is SGDLS and CDR2 is YYNGEE. Trimming removed 4 bases from V and 6 bases from J, with 20 bases in between. CDR3 length equals 16 residues. For the CDR3, the DNA is TGTGCCAGCAGCCCCGACAGCGCTCGGACCCGCAATGAGCAGTTCTTC. It encodes CASSPDSARTRNEQFF.

This clonotype was counted at least ten times. CDR3 coding DNA: TGTGCCAGCAGCTTAGACTCCTCTAGTGAGCAGTTCTTC. It specifies CASSLDSSSEQFF. This chain links TRBV7-3 with TRBJ2-1; D not certain. The CDR3 length is 13 residues. Germline lookup yields CDR1 SGHTA and CDR2 FQGTGA. V was clipped by 2 bases and J by 9 bases, with 11 bases between them.

CDR3 sequence reads: CASSFRAQRTDTQYF. Here the CDR3 DNA reads TGCGCCAGCAGCTTCCGGGCCCAACGCACAGATACGCAGTATTTT. The rearrangement uses TRBV5-1 and TRBJ2-3, with D hard to call. Trimming pared 2 bases from V and 1 base from J, leaving 11 bases between. The germline V gene has CDR1 SGHRS and CDR2 YFSETQ. The CDR3 has 15 amino acids.

This clonotype was detected only a few times. A junction end diverges from the germline sequence, so it may reflect a read error. V and J are TRBV5-1 and TRBJ2-5, with D perhaps matching TRBD1 (6 bases). This CDR3 is built from 17 residues. Germline CDR1 reads SGHRS; CDR2 reads YFSETQ. The CDR3 DNA sequence: TGCGCCAGCAGAGAGATCGGGCTGGCGGACAGCCAAGAGACCCGGTACTTC. Its translation: CASREIGLADSQETRYF.

With regard to this clonotype: A much larger clone lies a single base off, so this may be a read error. This chain uses TRBV24-1 with TRBJ1-2; TRBD1 might be the D (5 bases). This CDR3 is 15 amino acids long. CDR1 and CDR2 (germline): KGHDR, SFDVKD. DNA of the CDR3: TGTGCCACCAGTGAGTATGACAGAACTAACTATGGCCACACCTTC. This codes for CATSEYDRTNYGHTF.

This clonotype was seen only a few times. This chain connects TRBV2 to TRBJ2-4, with 7 bases that match TRBD2. V shed 7 bases and J 0 bases; nucleotides not matched to a gene: 12. The germline V gene has CDR1 SNHLY and CDR2 FYNNEI. The CDR3 length is 17 residues. CDR3 sequence: CASILRWEGEAKNIQYF. In DNA form, the CDR3 reads TGTGCCAGCATCTTACGTTGGGAGGGCGAAGCCAAAAACATTCAGTACTTC.

This clonotype was observed a few times. CDR3 nucleotides: TGTGCCAGCAGCGAAAGACCCGACAGGGATGGTGACTATGGCTACACCTTC. Its translation is CASSERPDRDGDYGYTF. The rearrangement joins TRBV9 to TRBJ1-2, with TRBD1 identical over 7 bases. The CDR3 sequence is 17 residues long. The V gene end was trimmed by 3 bases and the J gene end by 3 bases; junction bases not matched to a gene: 14. The V gene's germline CDR1 is SGDLS and CDR2 YYNGEE. Full variable domain (remainder filled in from reference TRBV9 and TRBJ1-2): DSGVTQTPKHLITATGQRVTLRCSPRSGDLSVYWYQQSLDQGLQFLIQYYNGEERAKGNILERFSAQQFPDLHSELNLSSLELGDSALYFCASSERPDRDGDYGYTFGSGTRLTVV.

V gene TRBV20-1 combines with J gene TRBJ2-6, with 7 positions matching TRBD1. V lost 0 bases, J lost 4 bases, and 9 bases stayed unmatched. The CDR3 loop spans 17 amino acids. Germline CDR1 and CDR2: DFQATT and SNEGSKA (reference sequence). The CDR3 DNA is TGCAGTGCTAGAGAGATTAGGGACAGTCGAGGGGCCAACGTCCTGACTTTC. It yields the protein CSAREIRDSRGANVLTF.

This chain links TRBV15 with TRBJ1-1; no clear D gene. In germline, CDR1 is LNHNV, CDR2 YYDKDF (reference sequence). The CDR3 extends over 15 amino acids. The V gene lost 8 bases and the J gene lost 2 bases, with 18 bases spanning the gap. CDR3 residues: CATRSWQSSNTEAFF. The CDR3 bases are TGTGCCACCCGATCCTGGCAGAGTTCTAACACTGAAGCTTTCTTT.

This clonotype came up a few times. This rearrangement joins TRBV12-3 or TRBV12-4 to TRBJ1-5; possibly TRBD1 for D (5 bases). The V gene lost 1 base and the J gene lost 2 bases, with 9 bases spanning the gap. The CDR3 is 15 residues long. This CDR3 reads CASSLDTGGNQPQHF. CDR3 nucleotides: TGTGCCAGCAGTTTAGACACAGGAGGCAATCAGCCCCAGCATTTT.

This rearrangement joins TRBV6-6 to TRBJ2-5; D may be TRBD2 (5 bases). The germline V gene has CDR1 MNHNY and CDR2 SVGAGI (reference sequence). The CDR3 has 14 residues. The V gene lost 2 bases and the J gene lost 0 bases, with 7 bases spanning the gap. The CDR3 region is CASSYTGDQETQYF. CDR3 coding DNA: TGTGCCAGCAGTTACACCGGGGACCAAGAGACCCAGTACTTC.